This record looks at one T cell receptor beta chain sequence and its context. The sample is drawn from a study of blood T cell repertoires in COVID-19. Authors' methods: Amplification of reference gene primers was used by the study to estimate nucleated cell counts. Sequencing was performed with immunoSEQ multiplex PCR; in TCRdb, only in-frame clones are kept and a portion is missing. V and J calls and clone size are copied from that table; D and trimming were computed from the DNA. The table records a few hundred thousand clones, just under 90% of them present only once. Ages ranged from about 18 to 89 years, with residence in fewer than 25 US areas. The germline V gene encodes CDR1 GTSNPN and CDR2 SVGIG (reference sequence). This CDR3 region has 15 residues. Deletions cut 3 bases from V and 8 bases from J, with 22 bases between.

The specimen sequenced was PBMCs or T cells enriched from blood (not recorded which). This TCR derives from a woman aged 25 to 45 who had recovered from COVID-19. The chain has TRBV30 and TRBJ1-2; D ambiguous. The CDR3 DNA reads TGTGCCTGGAGCCCCCTCGGAGGCCCTCCTGGGGGCTACACCTTC. It specifies CAWSPLGGPPGGYTF.